Sequencing of this T cell receptor (beta chain) was carried out in a study of blood T cells in healthy people across ages. PCR was performed a second time for roughly 7 to 11 cycles using a sample-barcoded 5' primer and a J-beta primer mix. A template-switch adaptor containing 12 random nucleotides labeled each cDNA molecule. Via MiXCR, TCRdb re-called the 5' RACE reads, giving one row per CDR3 protein. This repertoire shows about 750,000 distinct CDR3 sequences, 53% found once; its top ten account for around 41%. This clonotype appeared a few times. Antigen unknown. Per germline, CDR1 SGDLS and CDR2 YYNGEE. V lost 5 bases and J lost 3, with 15 bases in between. The CDR3 is made up of 14 amino acids. The authors isolated at least 6.5 million PBMCs per sample. Study results and limitations: Changes in expanded clonotypes were possibly confounded, as the CMV status of donors was unknown.

The chain uses TRBV9 and TRBJ2-7; tentative D call: TRBD2 (6 bases). The sample taken for sequencing was blood. The TCR sequence derives from a man older than 75 in good health. The CDR3 sequence: CASSGGDPGYEQYF. CDR3 nucleotide sequence: TGTGCCAGCAGTGGAGGGGACCCGGGCTACGAGCAGTACTTC.